This T cell receptor (beta chain) was retrieved from a study of blood T cells in healthy people across ages (dated by TCRdb to the mid-2010s). About the investigation overall: In model experiments, template switching captured roughly one uniquely barcoded TCR beta cDNA molecule for every two T cells. Age-related changes in TCR beta repertoire diversity were measured in the study by deep sequencing normalized with unique cDNA molecular identifiers. Donors were grouped into four age groups: young (average roughly 15 years), middle-aged (roughly 40), aged (around 66) and long-lived (just over 80). Using the same blood draw, the study looked at two additional independent replicas of 1 million unique cDNA reads for two donors, one aged 18 to 30 and the other aged 80 or older. Here is what the overall study found, with its caveats: The CMV infection status of donors was not known, potentially confounding age-related changes in expanded clonotypes. Compared with the aged group, more naive CD4+ T cells, fewer expanded clones and increased TCR diversity were shown by the long-lived group, suggesting age selection. A strong correlation was found between observed TCR beta diversity and the percentage of naive T cells measured by flow cytometry. Since profiling was done on bulk unsorted PBMCs, naive and antigen-experienced compartments could not be conclusively compared. As age increased, observed TCR beta diversity per million T cells dropped in a roughly linear way, and a significant reduction was already evident by age 40. Estimates of total diversity from one million sequenced T cells were regarded as lower bounds and underestimates.

Concerning this clonotype: Its antigen remains unidentified. Per-nucleotide qualities are absent, and no much larger clonotype sits a single base away.

The library was produced with 5' RACE. Sequencing was performed on an Illumina HiSeq 2500. The second PCR ran for roughly 6 to 11 cycles and used a J-beta primer mix along with a sample-barcoded 5' primer. A unique molecular identifier was introduced onto each TCR beta cDNA molecule by a template-switch 5' adaptor carrying 12 random nucleotides. Each sample yielded at least 3 million CDR3-containing paired-end reads. First-strand cDNA synthesis was performed from all RNA using the Mint cDNA synthesis kit, with priming by a TRBC-specific oligonucleotide. After uracil-DNA glycosylase treatment, a first 18-cycle PCR used universal primers M1SS and BC2_uni_R on all cDNA. The authors' pipeline ran thus. Normalization of each sample was performed by random selection of 1 million high-quality reads, each carrying a distinct molecular identifier. Reads with shared molecular identifiers were discarded instead of being binned into consensus sequences. MiTCR, set to a Q25 quality threshold and the strictest error-elimination algorithm, was used for CDR3 identification, clonotype clustering and error correction. A nonparametric unseen species model with Euler transformation was used to estimate lower-bound total TCR beta diversity. TCRdb reran the public reads through fastp at Q25 and MiXCR, keeping productive beta chains. Every CDR3 protein is listed once, alongside the most common genes and DNA of its rows. The V and J calls were not made by the authors but by TCRdb's processing. The sample profile shows about 500,000 distinct CDR3 sequences; around 24% of them were found once. The leading ten clones occupy just under 9% of the sample.

The 40 or so donors, aged about 6 to 95 years, were systemically healthy Caucasian individuals from Russia. Around 10 milliliters of peripheral blood were drawn from each donor into EDTA-treated Vacutainer tubes. Ficoll-Paque density-gradient centrifugation was used to isolate PBMCs, with at least 7 million per sample. Total RNA, at least 6 micrograms per sample, was extracted from PBMCs with Trizol reagent. For every donor, flow cytometry on a PBMC aliquot measured the percentage of naive CD45RAhigh/CD27high T cells. Trimming takes 6 bases off V and 4 bases off J; junction bases not matched to a gene: 3. The cysteine opens and the phenylalanine closes a CDR3 of 13 amino acids. The kept DNA is CDR3 alone, 39 bases in frame from the first base. For CDR1 and CDR2, the germline V gene lists MNHEY and SVGEGT. These data were also filed under a second study, of T cells of mothers and their children. According to the second study: Donors were nine systemically healthy Caucasian individuals: three mothers and their six children. cDNA synthesis used all of the extracted RNA, with approximately 1.4 ug of RNA in each 15 ul reaction. In the second PCR, the M1S primer added sample barcodes and 2-4 random nucleotides. Over 8 million TCR beta CDR3 reads came from each mother, compared with roughly 2.8 million reads from each child. Thymic selection shapes the output of TCR recombination in a similar way in related and unrelated pairs, and inherited differences have a minor effect. Normalized repertoire overlap in related mother-child pairs was always slightly higher than in unrelated mother-child pairs, but the difference was never significant. No persistent microchimeric T cell clones were detected, at a sensitivity of roughly 96 clones per million clonotypes. The study used deep NGS to compare TCR beta repertoires of mothers and children, seeking features distinguishing related mother-child pairs from unrelated individuals. The mean age was around 40 +/- 4 years for the mothers and roughly 10 +/- 4 years for the children. Libraries were sequenced on Illumina HiSeq 2000 with 100+100 nt paired-end reads after adapter ligation with NEBNext reagents. To avoid cross-contamination, the mother libraries and the child libraries were prepared a month apart and sequenced in separate runs. Between roughly 500,000 and 2,300,000 distinct TCR beta clonotypes were identified per donor. Naive TCR beta clonotypes were estimated from low-frequency clonotypes matched to each donor's FACS-determined naive share, without sorting.

The TCR comes from a boy aged 5-17 years in good health. The specimen sequenced was blood. The chain is encoded by TRBV6-2 or TRBV6-3 joined to TRBJ2-3; TRBD2 matches 8 bases in the middle. The bases are TGTGCCAGCAGCGGGGGGGTTCCAGATACGCAGTATTTT. This translates into CASSGGVPDTQYF.